This TCR beta chain was sequenced in a study of blood T cell repertoires in COVID-19. About the research overall: The origin of the acute and convalescent COVID-19 samples was the United States, Italy and Spain. T cells, B-cell-depleted T cells, or PBMCs provided the cDNA or gDNA that served as material.

Original processing notes: Amplified reference gene primers provided the basis for estimating nucleated cell counts. Produced via immunoSEQ multiplex PCR; TCRdb's table is partial and in-frame only. The V and J calls and clone size come from that table; D and trimming were worked out from the DNA. The sample includes about 120,000 clones, about 90% of them seen just once. Germline CDR1 is SGHRS and CDR2 is YFSETQ. The CDR3 has 19 amino acids. With 2 bases removed from V and 0 bases from J, the gap between germline ends came to 18 bases. The chain recombines TRBV5-1 with TRBJ2-6, with D possibly TRBD2 on 6 matching bases. This sequence was found in a woman between 65 and 79 years old with acute or convalescent COVID-19. The sample taken for sequencing was peripheral blood. In DNA form, the CDR3 reads TGCGCCAGCAGCTTATTCTTGAGGGACTTAAGCTCTGGGGCCAACGTCCTGACTTTC. Protein product: CASSLFLRDLSSGANVLTF.